These 17 T cell receptor beta chains came from one sample sequenced in a study of T cells in localized non-small cell lung cancer. The protocol was immunoSEQ multiplex PCR, while the TCRdb copy is restricted to in-frame clones and leaves out a portion. Among about 2,800 clones, roughly a quarter were seen once, and the ten largest hold roughly an eighth. The source material was lung tumor tissue, sampled before any cancer treatment. These receptor sequences come from a man aged 40 to 75 with stage I squamous cell lung carcinoma.

This clone is medium-sized (0.01 to 0.1%) in the sample. The chain carries TRBV11-3 and TRBJ2-5, with 12 bases matching TRBD2. CDR3 length equals 17 residues. Germline V lookup: CDR1 SGHNT, CDR2 YENEEA. Unmatched junction bases numbered 9, after V lost 3 bases and J lost 4 bases. DNA of the CDR3: TGTGCCAGCAGCTTGGTGTTTCTAGCGGGGGGGCCAGAGACCCAGTACTTC. It translates to CASSLVFLAGGPETQYF.

This clone was counted only a few times. This chain links TRBV11-3 with TRBJ1-1, with TRBD1 matching 10 bases. V lost 5 bases and J lost 4; bases outside the gene matches: 10. Germline CDR1 is SGHNT and CDR2 is YENEEA. The CDR3 contains 16 residues. CDR3 bases: TGTGCCAGCAGCGAAGACAGGGGGCGTAGGGTCACTGAAGCTTTCTTT. As protein: CASSEDRGRRVTEAFF.

V and J are TRBV29-1 and TRBJ2-1, with 9 bases fitting TRBD1. The CDR3 is made up of 14 amino acids. V was pared by 4 bases and J by 9 bases, with 10 bases of the junction left unmatched. Germline CDR1 is SQVTM and CDR2 is ANQGSEA. The CDR3 coding sequence is TGCAGCGTTGTGGGACAGGGTATGGTTAGTGAGCAGTTCTTC. Protein sequence: CSVVGQGMVSEQFF.

The chain is built from TRBV5-1 and TRBJ1-2; D not resolved. Between the trimmed V and J ends, which lost 0 bases and 2 bases, there was a span of 8 bases. This CDR3 is built from 14 residues. Germline V gives CDR1 SGHRS, CDR2 YFSETQ. CDR3 nucleotide sequence: TGCGCCAGCAGCTTGGTCGAGTGGAACTATGGCTACACCTTC. Translating gives CASSLVEWNYGYTF.

The table lists this clone with a few counts. The V call is TRBV4-1, the J call TRBJ2-7, with 7 bases lining up with TRBD2. The CDR3 has 14 residues. V was pared by 5 bases and J by 4 bases, with 8 bases of the junction left unmatched. Looked up from germline, CDR1 is MGHRA and CDR2 is YSYEKL. The CDR3 sequence is CASSWGEGKYEQYF. DNA of the CDR3: TGCGCCAGCAGCTGGGGGGAGGGGAAGTACGAGCAGTACTTC.

The gene calls are TRBV15 and TRBJ2-2; D may be TRBD1 (6 bases). CDR3 length equals 16 residues. Germline V CDR1 and CDR2: LNHNV, YYDKDF (reference sequence). Between the trimmed V and J ends, which lost 4 bases and 0 bases, there was a span of 12 bases. This CDR3 reads CATSNKQGANTGELFF. Here the CDR3 DNA reads TGTGCCACCAGCAACAAACAGGGAGCGAACACCGGGGAGCTGTTTTTT.

This clone has a handful of counts. This chain joins TRBV11-3 and TRBJ2-5, with D unresolved. The V end lost 3 bases, the J end lost 2 bases, and 10 bases lay between the germline ends. Germline CDR1 and CDR2: SGHNT and YENEEA. This CDR3 region has 14 residues. In nucleotides, the CDR3 is TGTGCCAGCAGCTTGGTCCAGACTCAAGAGACCCAGTACTTC. Residues: CASSLVQTQETQYF.

This clone has only a few counts. CDR3 residues: CASSRQGEGGGAKNIQYF. The CDR3 bases are TGTGCCAGCAGCCGACAGGGCGAAGGTGGTGGAGCCAAAAACATTCAGTACTTC. V and J are TRBV6-8 and TRBJ2-4; 7 nucleotides match TRBD1. Trimming cost V 6 bases and J 0 bases; bases outside gene matches: 14. The CDR3 has 18 amino acids. Germline V CDR1 and CDR2: MNHGY, SAAAGT.

This clone was seen only a few times. The V call is TRBV2, the J call TRBJ2-2, with TRBD1 matching over 8 bases. Germline V gene data show CDR1 as SNHLY and CDR2 as FYNNEI. The CDR3 totals 18 residues. V was pared by 9 bases and J by 2 bases, with 17 bases of the junction left unmatched. CDR3 sequence: CASTKSPPGQVNTGELFF. In nucleotides, the CDR3 is TGTGCCAGTACAAAAAGCCCGCCGGGACAGGTTAACACCGGGGAGCTGTTTTTT.

The V gene is TRBV19, the J gene TRBJ2-5, with D possibly being TRBD2 (5 bases). Germline V lookup: CDR1 LNHDA, CDR2 SQIVND (reference sequence). The CDR3 consists of 14 residues. V was pared by 4 bases and J by 9 bases, with 18 bases between. In DNA, the CDR3 is TGTGCCAGTAGTACCAAACTAGGGCCGGTGGCCCAGTACTTC. Amino acids: CASSTKLGPVAQYF.

V and J are TRBV11-3 and TRBJ2-5, with D perhaps TRBD1 (6 bases). CDR3 size: 17 residues. Trimming took 3 bases from V and 4 from J, leaving 21 bases between them. In germline, CDR1 is SGHNT, CDR2 YENEEA. The CDR3 spells CASSLALSGALGETQYF. CDR3 DNA sequence: TGTGCCAGCAGCTTGGCCCTCTCAGGGGCGCTTGGAGAGACCCAGTACTTC.

This clone was observed a handful of times. Mismatch with germline at one junction end may stem from a read error. The V call is TRBV6-8, the J call TRBJ1-2; the D is unclear. CDR3 length: 13 amino acids. The germline gives CDR1 MNHGY, CDR2 SAAAGT. This CDR3 reads CAISTGETYGYTF. The CDR3 DNA reads as TGTGCCATCAGTACCGGGGAAACCTATGGCTACACCTTC.

With respect to this clone: Additional DNA sequences in this sample encode the identical CDR3. The rearrangement uses TRBV19 and TRBJ1-2; no definite D call. This CDR3 comprises 11 residues. The V end was cut by 9 bases, the J end by 3 bases, with 8 bases between. The germline V gene has CDR1 LNHDA and CDR2 SQIVND (reference sequence). In DNA, the CDR3 is TGTGCCAGCACAAGGGACTATGGCTACACCTTC. It is translated as CASTRDYGYTF. Supplemented by reference TRBV19 and TRBJ1-2, the full variable domain reads DGGITQSPKYLFRKEGQNVTLSCEQNLNHDAMYWYRQDPGQGLRLIYYSQIVNDFQKGDIAEGYSVSREKKESFPLTVTSAQKNPTAFYLCASTRDYGYTFGSGTRLTVV.

This clone turned up a few times. This sequence joins TRBV4-1 and TRBJ2-3, with D perhaps matching TRBD2 (5 bases). This CDR3 has 15 residues. Germline V CDR1 and CDR2: MGHRA, YSYEKL. Trimming removed 4 bases at V and 6 bases at J, with 17 bases between. This CDR3 reads CASSRTRGFMDTQYF. In DNA form, the CDR3 reads TGCGCCAGCAGCCGTACCCGCGGGTTCATGGATACGCAGTATTTT.

By share of the sample, this clone is medium-sized. CDR3 DNA: TGTGCCACCGTGAAGGGAGCCTCCTATAATTCACCCCTCCACTTT. Translated: CATVKGASYNSPLHF. The chain joins TRBV12-2 to TRBJ1-6. TRBV12-2 is shown as a pseudogene. This CDR3 spans 15 amino acids.

V and J are TRBV18 and TRBJ2-7, with 10 bases aligning to TRBD1. The germline V gene encodes CDR1 KGHSH and CDR2 LQKENI. CDR3 length: 16 amino acids. The V gene end was trimmed by 3 bases and the J gene end by 4 bases; junction bases not matched to a gene: 9. CDR3 nucleotides: TGTGCCAGCTCACCCAAAGGACAGGGGGGTTCATACGAGCAGTACTTC. Its protein product is CASSPKGQGGSYEQYF.

The CDR3 loop is CASSNSNGGAFF. The CDR3 nucleotides read TGTGCCAGCAGCAACTCCAATGGGGGAGCTTTCTTT. The gene calls are TRBV6-8 and TRBJ1-1; the D gene is possibly TRBD1 (5 bases). Deletions cut 6 bases from V and 10 bases from J, with 15 bases between. CDR1 and CDR2 from the germline V gene are MNHGY and SAAAGT. There are 12 residues in the CDR3.